This record covers a single TCR beta chain. Germline and junction disagree at one end, which may indicate a read error. This specimen comes from a study of T cells in Graves' hyperthyroidism and ophthalmopathy. Amplified TCR beta CDR3 regions derived from RNA transcripts. HTBI primers were employed in a first-round RT-PCR of the TCR CDR3. From the multiplex PCR reads, TCRdb called clonotypes with MiXCR, one entry per CDR3 protein. The data contain fewer than 400,000 distinct CDR3 sequences, approximately 16% of them singletons. The CDR3 is 16 amino acids. CDR1 and CDR2 from the germline V gene are MNHEY and SVGEGT.

The chain joins TRBV6-2 or TRBV6-3 to TRBJ2-1, with TRBD2 matching over 9 bases. The sequence was obtained from a man younger than 40 with Graves' hyperthyroidism. Sequences were obtained from blood. In DNA, the CDR3 is TGTGCCAGCAGTTTCATTCTAGCGGGACTGGGAAATGGGCAGTTCTTC. Translated, it gives CASSFILAGLGNGQFF.